These 29 T cell receptor beta chains originate from one sample sequenced in a study of shared T cell receptors in the human thymus listed by TCRdb under 2021. Library preparation used the immunoSEQ multiplex PCR assay. As stored in TCRdb, this immuneACCESS dataset retains in-frame rearrangements with V and J assigned. A fraction of the clones does not appear; measured against another copy, unresolved V genes explain less than half of the discrepancy, and the remainder lacks a known reason. For this sample there are approximately 760,000 clones; 80% to 90% appear just once. The ten largest clones represent roughly 0.01% of the sample. This sample was also put to use in a study of human thymus T cells.

The sequenced sample was thymocytes. These receptors were taken from a girl under two years old with a congenital heart defect. Donor details come from another sample of the same person, matched by shared clones.

The V call is TRBV7-9, the J call TRBJ2-5, with TRBD2 identical over 11 bases. The germline V gene encodes CDR1 SEHNR and CDR2 FQNEAQ (reference sequence). The CDR3 contains 19 residues. The V segment lost 5 bases and the J segment 4 bases; nucleotides outside the gene matches: 18. CDR3 sequence (DNA): TGTGCCAGCAGCCTAATTAGCGGGGGGGCCCTTGATAAGGGAGAGACCCAGTACTTC. Encoded protein: CASSLISGGALDKGETQYF. Variable domain in full (rest from reference TRBV7-9 and TRBJ2-5): DTGVSQNPRHKITKRGQNVTFRCDPISEHNRLYWYRQTLGQGPEFLTYFQNEAQLEKSRLLSDRFSAERPKGSFSTLEIQRTEQGDSAMYLCASSLISGGALDKGETQYFGPGTRLLVL.

The CDR3 spells CSVGVEDRVKGLNGYTF. CDR3 in DNA: TGCAGCGTTGGGGTAGAGGACAGGGTTAAGGGGCTAAATGGCTACACCTTC. This chain joins TRBV29-1 and TRBJ1-2; 8 bases are a match to TRBD1. Trimming took 4 bases from V and 6 from J; bases not matched to a gene: 19. Germline CDR1 reads SQVTM; CDR2 reads ANQGSEA. This CDR3 contains 17 residues.

The V call is TRBV9, the J call TRBJ1-6, with D uncertain. Between the trimmed V and J ends, which lost 0 bases and 8 bases, there was a span of 9 bases. This CDR3 spans 14 amino acids. Germline assignment: CDR1 SGDLS and CDR2 YYNGEE. The chain's CDR3 is CASSVGHTDSPLHF. The CDR3 DNA is TGTGCCAGCAGCGTAGGACATACTGATTCACCCCTCCACTTT.

This clone was observed a handful of times. V usage is TRBV7-9 and J usage is TRBJ2-7; D gene uncertain. V was shortened by 5 bases and J by 6 bases, with 11 bases between the two germline ends. Germline V gives CDR1 SEHNR, CDR2 FQNEAQ (reference sequence). The CDR3 is made up of 12 amino acids. This CDR3 is CASSQLRGEQYF. The CDR3 coding sequence is TGTGCCAGCAGCCAGCTCCGAGGCGAGCAGTACTTC.

V and J are TRBV5-1 and TRBJ2-1; 11 bases agree with TRBD2. CDR1 is SGHRS, CDR2 YFSETQ, per germline. The V segment lost 2 bases and the J segment 4 bases; nucleotides outside the gene matches: 11. The CDR3 is 18 amino acids. CDR3 nucleotide sequence: TGCGCCAGCAGCTTTCGAGGGCTAGCGGGGGGACCTTACAATGAGCAGTTCTTC. It specifies CASSFRGLAGGPYNEQFF.

In its sample, this clone was seen once. The chain combines TRBV12-5 with TRBJ2-1, with D unclear. V lost 5 bases, J lost 0 bases, and 14 bases lay in between. The length of the CDR3 is 16 residues. The germline V gene has CDR1 LGHNT and CDR2 FRNRAP. CDR3: CASGTSGRLSYNEQFF. DNA for the CDR3: TGTGCTAGTGGTACCTCGGGTCGCCTCTCCTACAATGAGCAGTTCTTC.

This chain connects TRBV21-1 to TRBJ1-1; no DNA check was done on the table's D call, TRBD1. TRBV21-1 has pseudogene status. The CDR3 totals 17 residues. The CDR3 protein is CASSKEGAVVLNTEAFF. Here the CDR3 DNA reads TGTGCCAGCAGCAAGGAGGGGGCCGTCGTCCTGAACACTGAAGCTTTCTTT.

The J gene is TRBJ1-1, the V gene TRBV6-5; D possibly corresponds to TRBD1 (6 bases). This CDR3 comprises 15 residues. V was trimmed by 6 bases and J by 4 bases, leaving 18 bases between them. CDR1 is MNHEY, CDR2 SVGAGI, per germline. The CDR3 protein is CASSSRGAPGTEAFF. DNA of the CDR3: TGTGCCAGCAGCTCCAGGGGAGCCCCGGGCACTGAAGCTTTCTTT.

Here the CDR3 reads CASSRDRGRGGELFF. The CDR3 nucleotides read TGCGCCAGCAGCCGTGACAGGGGGCGGGGCGGGGAGCTGTTTTTT. The chain is built from TRBV5-1 and TRBJ2-2; the match to TRBD1 covers 10 bases. The CDR3 covers 15 residues. V was pared by 4 bases and J by 7 bases, with 7 bases of the junction left unmatched. The V gene's germline CDR1 is SGHRS and CDR2 YFSETQ.

V is TRBV2 and J is TRBJ1-1, with 11 positions matching TRBD1. CDR3 length: 16 amino acids. Germline-derived CDR1 and CDR2 are SNHLY and FYNNEI. The V segment lost 4 bases and the J segment 5 bases; nucleotides outside the gene matches: 9. CDR3 amino acids: CASSGTGGPLGTEAFF. The CDR3 bases are TGTGCCAGCAGTGGGACAGGGGGCCCTCTGGGGACTGAAGCTTTCTTT.

This clone showed up just once. The chain couples TRBV4-3 to TRBJ2-7; TRBD1 agrees at 11 bases. The germline V gene encodes CDR1 LGHNA and CDR2 YSLEER. The CDR3 length is 14 residues. V trimming: 4 bases; J trimming: 2 bases; junction bases outside the gene matches: 1. The CDR3 protein is CASSRDRGTYEQYF. The DNA of the CDR3 is TGCGCCAGCAGCCGGGACAGGGGGACCTACGAGCAGTACTTC.

This chain joins TRBV5-5 and TRBJ1-6; D gene unclear. The CDR3 length is 19 residues. Trimming shortened V by 4 bases and J by 5 bases, and 25 bases separated the two germline ends. Per the germline V gene, CDR1 is SGHKS and CDR2 is YYEKEE (reference sequence). This CDR3 is CASSPWDLGRLLNNSPLHF. The CDR3 nucleotides read TGTGCCAGCAGCCCTTGGGATTTAGGGAGACTGTTGAATAATTCACCCCTCCACTTT.

CDR3 sequence reads: CASTSWGPNYGYTF. In DNA, the CDR3 is TGTGCCAGCACTAGTTGGGGGCCCAACTATGGCTACACCTTC. The chain uses TRBV6-5 and TRBJ1-2; a weak D match, TRBD1 (6 bases). Per germline, CDR1 MNHEY and CDR2 SVGAGI. V lost 7 bases to trimming and J lost 2 bases, with 14 bases between them. The CDR3 runs to 14 residues.

The chain recombines TRBV5-4 with TRBJ1-1; D perhaps matches TRBD1 (6 bases). V was pared by 0 bases and J by 0 bases, with 21 bases between. This CDR3 contains 19 residues. Germline V gives CDR1 SGHNT, CDR2 YYREEE (reference sequence). The CDR3 DNA reads TGTGCCAGCAGCTTGGTCCCCCTGCGAGGGGGTACTTTGAACACTGAAGCTTTCTTT. The encoded protein is CASSLVPLRGGTLNTEAFF.

This rearrangement joins TRBV19 to TRBJ2-2; 9 bases map to TRBD1. V lost 4 bases, J lost 3 bases, and 15 bases stayed unmatched. Germline V gives CDR1 LNHDA, CDR2 SQIVND (reference sequence). The length of the CDR3 is 19 residues. CDR3 region: CASSTRDRDSSADTGELFF. CDR3 DNA: TGTGCCAGTAGTACCCGGGACAGGGATAGTTCCGCAGACACCGGGGAGCTGTTTTTT.

The chain couples TRBV4-3 to TRBJ1-1; 7 bases match TRBD1. The germline CDR1 and CDR2 sequences are LGHNA and YSLEER. V was clipped by 0 bases and J by 5 bases; unmatched bases: 9. CDR3 length equals 16 residues. The chain's CDR3 is CASSQESRGTGTEAFF. The CDR3 coding sequence is TGCGCCAGCAGCCAAGAGTCCAGGGGGACGGGGACTGAAGCTTTCTTT.

The chain couples TRBV18 to TRBJ1-1; weak D call: TRBD1 (5 bases). The CDR3 runs 14 residues. From germline, CDR1 is KGHSH and CDR2 LQKENI. V gave up 2 bases and J gave up 0 bases, with 7 bases separating them. CDR3 DNA sequence: TGTGCCAGCTCACCAACAGGTCTGAACACTGAAGCTTTCTTT. As protein: CASSPTGLNTEAFF. Using reference TRBV18 and TRBJ1-1 for the parts outside the CDR3, the full variable domain is NAGVMQNPRHLVRRRGQEARLRCSPMKGHSHVYWYRQLPEEGLKFMVYLQKENIIDESGMPKERFSAEFPKEGPSILRIQQVVRGDSAAYFCASSPTGLNTEAFFGQGTRLTVV.

J is TRBJ1-4 and V is TRBV6-1; 9 positions match TRBD1. The CDR3 sequence is 15 residues long. Germline values: CDR1 MNHNS, CDR2 SASEGT. V shed 5 bases, J shed 6 bases, and the junction held 7 bases outside the gene matches. DNA for the CDR3: TGTGCCAGCAGTCCGACAGGGGGGGGAGATGAAAAACTGTTTTTT. Translation gives CASSPTGGGDEKLFF.

This clone was observed a single time. The rearrangement joins TRBV4-3 to TRBJ1-5, with D perhaps matching TRBD1 (6 bases). CDR1 LGHNA and CDR2 YSLEER come from the germline V gene. The CDR3 runs to 15 residues. The V end lost 3 bases, the J end lost 7 bases, and 16 bases lay between the germline ends. The CDR3 here is CASSHTTGLGQPQHF. The DNA for the CDR3 is TGCGCCAGCAGCCACACTACAGGGTTGGGACAGCCCCAGCATTTT.

This sequence joins TRBV29-1 and TRBJ1-2, with D unresolved. In germline, CDR1 is SQVTM, CDR2 ANQGSEA. The CDR3 sequence is 13 residues long. The V end was cut by 1 base, the J end by 4 bases, with 10 bases between. Here the CDR3 reads CSVEGAGTYGYTF. DNA for the CDR3: TGCAGCGTTGAAGGGGCAGGTACCTATGGCTACACCTTC.

This chain links TRBV5-1 with TRBJ1-3; a possible D gene is TRBD1 (5 bases). The CDR3 sequence is 16 residues long. The V gene lost 7 bases and the J gene lost 2 bases, with 19 bases spanning the gap. Germline-derived CDR1 and CDR2 are SGHRS and YFSETQ. The CDR3 reads CASSSRLTGPGNTIYF. The DNA for the CDR3 is TGCGCCAGCTCCTCCCGGCTAACAGGCCCTGGAAACACCATATATTTT.

The rearrangement joins TRBV5-1 to TRBJ1-2; weak D call: TRBD1 (6 bases). Trimming took off 3 bases at V and 0 bases at J, with 15 bases between the two ends. The CDR3 sequence is 16 residues long. Germline V lookup: CDR1 SGHRS, CDR2 YFSETQ. The CDR3 DNA is TGCGCCAGCAGCTCGGGGTTGGGGGCGCCTAACTATGGCTACACCTTC. Residues: CASSSGLGAPNYGYTF.

The rearrangement uses TRBV6-5 and TRBJ1-6; possibly TRBD1 for D (5 bases). The length of the CDR3 is 14 residues. CDR1 and CDR2 (germline): MNHEY, SVGAGI. The germline V and J ends were trimmed by 5 bases and 10 bases, with 15 bases remaining between them. CDR3: CASSQNSRVSPLHF. The DNA for the CDR3 is TGTGCCAGCAGTCAGAACAGCAGGGTCTCACCCCTCCACTTT.

J is TRBJ1-2 and V is TRBV9; maybe TRBD1 (5 bases). The V end lost 1 base, the J end lost 4 bases, and 11 bases lay between the germline ends. CDR3 length equals 14 residues. Germline V CDR1 and CDR2: SGDLS, YYNGEE. In nucleotides, the CDR3 is TGTGCCAGCAGCGTACGGGGGGTAGGCTATGGCTACACCTTC. This gives the protein CASSVRGVGYGYTF.

The CDR3: CASSWTGGLSGAFF. The DNA for the CDR3 is TGCGCCAGCAGCTGGACAGGGGGATTATCGGGGGCTTTCTTT. The V call is TRBV5-1, the J call TRBJ1-1; TRBD1 matches 10 bases. With V trimmed by 3 bases and J by 11 bases, 10 bases remained unmatched. This CDR3 spans 14 amino acids. CDR1 and CDR2 from the germline V gene are SGHRS and YFSETQ. Variable domain in full (rest from reference TRBV5-1 and TRBJ1-1): KAGVTQTPRYLIKTRGQQVTLSCSPISGHRSVSWYQQTPGQGLQFLFEYFSETQRNKGNFPGRFSGRQFSNSRSEMNVSTLELGDSALYLCASSWTGGLSGAFFGQGTRLTVV.

V and J are TRBV7-9 and TRBJ1-3, with D possibly TRBD1 on 5 matching bases. This CDR3 comprises 17 residues. Germline V gives CDR1 SEHNR, CDR2 FQNEAQ (reference sequence). V was cut by 4 bases and J by 2 bases, with 18 bases left in between. The CDR3 sequence: CASSSQPGRGAGNTIYF. The DNA for the CDR3 is TGTGCCAGCAGCTCCCAACCGGGGCGGGGCGCTGGAAACACCATATATTTT.

V usage is TRBV2 and J usage is TRBJ1-2; D not certain. Deletions cut 3 bases from V and 7 bases from J, with 15 bases between. Looked up from germline, CDR1 is SNHLY and CDR2 is FYNNEI. This CDR3 comprises 14 residues. CDR3 sequence reads: CASSDTGNPSGYTF. In nucleotides, the CDR3 is TGTGCCAGCAGTGATACCGGGAATCCTAGTGGCTACACCTTC.

The genes are TRBV7-2 and TRBJ1-1; D not certain. Deletions cut 1 base from V and 7 bases from J, with 10 bases between. The CDR3 runs to 13 residues. Germline V gene lookup returns CDR1 SGHTA and CDR2 FQGNSA. The CDR3 sequence: CASSLELRNEAFF. The CDR3, as DNA: TGTGCCAGCAGCTTAGAACTACGAAATGAAGCTTTCTTT.

The V call is TRBV2, the J call TRBJ2-1, with unresolved D. Germline V gene lookup returns CDR1 SNHLY and CDR2 FYNNEI. The V gene lost 0 bases and the J gene lost 2 bases, with 14 bases spanning the gap. CDR3 length equals 17 residues. CDR3: CASSEAHLSLPYNEQFF. CDR3 DNA: TGTGCCAGCAGTGAAGCGCACCTTTCTCTACCCTACAATGAGCAGTTCTTC.